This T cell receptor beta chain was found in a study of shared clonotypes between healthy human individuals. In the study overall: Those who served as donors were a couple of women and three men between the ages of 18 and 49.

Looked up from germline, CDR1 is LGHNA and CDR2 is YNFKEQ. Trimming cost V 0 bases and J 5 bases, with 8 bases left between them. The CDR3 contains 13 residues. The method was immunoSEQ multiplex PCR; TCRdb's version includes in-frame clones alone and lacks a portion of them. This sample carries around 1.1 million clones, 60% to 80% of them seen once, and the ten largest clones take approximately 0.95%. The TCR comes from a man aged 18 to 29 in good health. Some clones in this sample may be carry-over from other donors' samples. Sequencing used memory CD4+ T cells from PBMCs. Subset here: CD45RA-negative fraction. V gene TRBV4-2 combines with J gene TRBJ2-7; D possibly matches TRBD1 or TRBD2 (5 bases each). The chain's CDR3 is CASSQDRGDEQYF. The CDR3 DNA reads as TGTGCCAGCAGCCAAGATCGAGGGGACGAGCAGTACTTC.